This TCR beta chain was recovered during a study of cytomegalovirus exposure and HLA in healthy donors. About this clone: As yet, its antigen is unknown.

General study results and limits: DRB1 had the most TCR associations and HLA-C the fewest, a later analysis found, with rates varying by HLA locus. In a later analysis, common viral pathogens appeared linked to several of the most significant clusters. A later analysis reportedly found that, within productive TCRs, an Asian-associated ancestry cluster had fewer N-insertions than the mean observed across the approximately 670 donors.

This PCR relied on a set of 60 Vbeta primers and 13 Jbeta primers. This table comes from immunoSEQ multiplex PCR, and its TCRdb copy is limited to in-frame clones, with some not included. The listing records 30,000 to 45,000 clones. V lost 5 bases, J lost 4 bases, and 12 bases lay in between. CDR3 size: 14 residues. Germline values: CDR1 MNHEY, CDR2 SMNVEV (reference sequence). Sequencing was carried out using PBMCs. The chain joins TRBV27 to TRBJ1-3; tentatively, D is TRBD1 (6 bases). The TCR sequence derives from a man aged 35-49 years in good health and CMV-seropositive. CDR3 nucleotides: TGTGCCAGCAGTCGCAGGGGACTAGGAAACACCATATATTTT. Translation: CASSRRGLGNTIYF.